This T cell receptor beta chain emerged from a study of T-cell memory formation after mild COVID-19. Across the study: Largely donor-specific sequence clusters came from a couple of donors.

About this clonotype: Its antigen is as yet unknown.

From the 5' RACE reads, TCRdb called clonotypes with MiXCR, one entry per CDR3 protein. The top ten clones hold approximately 22% of a sample with over 300,000 distinct CDR3 sequences, 20% of them seen once. Study-wide points: Clones shrinking from day 15 to 85 showed even CD4/CD8 mixes; later expanders tilted CD4+. Proof of SARS-CoV-2 specificity was absent for the second-wave clones that crested on day 37.

The CDR3 loop spans 13 amino acids. The junction had 8 bases not matched to a gene; V was cut back by 7 bases and J by 8 bases. Germline V gives CDR1 MGHRA, CDR2 YSYEKL. This chain joins TRBV4-1 and TRBJ2-5; 9 bases line up with TRBD2. The sample comprised PBMCs or a T cell subset sorted from them (not recorded which). The clonotype originates from a man younger than 30 who had mild COVID-19 (a few samples of this study predate the infection). Cell type and time point are not known. In DNA form, the CDR3 reads TGCGCCAGCATCCAGGAAGCGGGGGGTACCCAGTACTTC. Translation: CASIQEAGGTQYF.